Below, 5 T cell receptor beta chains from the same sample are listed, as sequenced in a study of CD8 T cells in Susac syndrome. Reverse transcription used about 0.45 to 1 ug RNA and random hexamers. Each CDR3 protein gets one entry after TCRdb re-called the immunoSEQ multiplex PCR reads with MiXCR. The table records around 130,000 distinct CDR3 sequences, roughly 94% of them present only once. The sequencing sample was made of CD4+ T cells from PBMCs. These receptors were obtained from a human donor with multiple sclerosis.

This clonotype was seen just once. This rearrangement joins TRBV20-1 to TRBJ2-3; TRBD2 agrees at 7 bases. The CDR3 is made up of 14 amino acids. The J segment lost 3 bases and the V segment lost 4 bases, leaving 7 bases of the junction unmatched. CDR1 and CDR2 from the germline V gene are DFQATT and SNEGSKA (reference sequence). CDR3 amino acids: CSATREEGTDTQYF. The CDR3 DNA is TGCAGTGCTACCCGGGAGGAGGGGACAGATACGCAGTATTTT.

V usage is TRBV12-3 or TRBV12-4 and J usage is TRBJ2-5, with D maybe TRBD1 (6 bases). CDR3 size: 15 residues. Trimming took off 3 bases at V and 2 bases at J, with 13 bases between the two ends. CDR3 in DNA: TGTGCCAGCAGTTTCAGGGGCCTCCGGCAAGAGACCCAGTACTTC. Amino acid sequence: CASSFRGLRQETQYF.

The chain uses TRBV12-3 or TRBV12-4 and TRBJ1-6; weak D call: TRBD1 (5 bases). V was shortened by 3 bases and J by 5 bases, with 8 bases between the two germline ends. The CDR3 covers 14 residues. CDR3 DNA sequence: TGTGCCAGCAGTTTGGGGGGGAATAATTCACCCCTCCACTTT. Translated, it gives CASSLGGNNSPLHF.

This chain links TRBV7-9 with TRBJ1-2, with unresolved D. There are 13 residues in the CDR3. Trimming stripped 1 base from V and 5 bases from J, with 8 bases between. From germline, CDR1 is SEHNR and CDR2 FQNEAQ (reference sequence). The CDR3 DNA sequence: TGTGCCAGCAGCTTAGGGCAGCTTTATGGCTACACCTTC. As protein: CASSLGQLYGYTF.

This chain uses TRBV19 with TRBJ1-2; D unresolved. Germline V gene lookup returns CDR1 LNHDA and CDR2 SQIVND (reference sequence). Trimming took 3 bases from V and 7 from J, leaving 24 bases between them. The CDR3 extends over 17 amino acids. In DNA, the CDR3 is TGTGCCAGTAGTATTCCAAGGTCGTTAGGAGGTTCCGGTGGCTACACCTTC. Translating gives CASSIPRSLGGSGGYTF.